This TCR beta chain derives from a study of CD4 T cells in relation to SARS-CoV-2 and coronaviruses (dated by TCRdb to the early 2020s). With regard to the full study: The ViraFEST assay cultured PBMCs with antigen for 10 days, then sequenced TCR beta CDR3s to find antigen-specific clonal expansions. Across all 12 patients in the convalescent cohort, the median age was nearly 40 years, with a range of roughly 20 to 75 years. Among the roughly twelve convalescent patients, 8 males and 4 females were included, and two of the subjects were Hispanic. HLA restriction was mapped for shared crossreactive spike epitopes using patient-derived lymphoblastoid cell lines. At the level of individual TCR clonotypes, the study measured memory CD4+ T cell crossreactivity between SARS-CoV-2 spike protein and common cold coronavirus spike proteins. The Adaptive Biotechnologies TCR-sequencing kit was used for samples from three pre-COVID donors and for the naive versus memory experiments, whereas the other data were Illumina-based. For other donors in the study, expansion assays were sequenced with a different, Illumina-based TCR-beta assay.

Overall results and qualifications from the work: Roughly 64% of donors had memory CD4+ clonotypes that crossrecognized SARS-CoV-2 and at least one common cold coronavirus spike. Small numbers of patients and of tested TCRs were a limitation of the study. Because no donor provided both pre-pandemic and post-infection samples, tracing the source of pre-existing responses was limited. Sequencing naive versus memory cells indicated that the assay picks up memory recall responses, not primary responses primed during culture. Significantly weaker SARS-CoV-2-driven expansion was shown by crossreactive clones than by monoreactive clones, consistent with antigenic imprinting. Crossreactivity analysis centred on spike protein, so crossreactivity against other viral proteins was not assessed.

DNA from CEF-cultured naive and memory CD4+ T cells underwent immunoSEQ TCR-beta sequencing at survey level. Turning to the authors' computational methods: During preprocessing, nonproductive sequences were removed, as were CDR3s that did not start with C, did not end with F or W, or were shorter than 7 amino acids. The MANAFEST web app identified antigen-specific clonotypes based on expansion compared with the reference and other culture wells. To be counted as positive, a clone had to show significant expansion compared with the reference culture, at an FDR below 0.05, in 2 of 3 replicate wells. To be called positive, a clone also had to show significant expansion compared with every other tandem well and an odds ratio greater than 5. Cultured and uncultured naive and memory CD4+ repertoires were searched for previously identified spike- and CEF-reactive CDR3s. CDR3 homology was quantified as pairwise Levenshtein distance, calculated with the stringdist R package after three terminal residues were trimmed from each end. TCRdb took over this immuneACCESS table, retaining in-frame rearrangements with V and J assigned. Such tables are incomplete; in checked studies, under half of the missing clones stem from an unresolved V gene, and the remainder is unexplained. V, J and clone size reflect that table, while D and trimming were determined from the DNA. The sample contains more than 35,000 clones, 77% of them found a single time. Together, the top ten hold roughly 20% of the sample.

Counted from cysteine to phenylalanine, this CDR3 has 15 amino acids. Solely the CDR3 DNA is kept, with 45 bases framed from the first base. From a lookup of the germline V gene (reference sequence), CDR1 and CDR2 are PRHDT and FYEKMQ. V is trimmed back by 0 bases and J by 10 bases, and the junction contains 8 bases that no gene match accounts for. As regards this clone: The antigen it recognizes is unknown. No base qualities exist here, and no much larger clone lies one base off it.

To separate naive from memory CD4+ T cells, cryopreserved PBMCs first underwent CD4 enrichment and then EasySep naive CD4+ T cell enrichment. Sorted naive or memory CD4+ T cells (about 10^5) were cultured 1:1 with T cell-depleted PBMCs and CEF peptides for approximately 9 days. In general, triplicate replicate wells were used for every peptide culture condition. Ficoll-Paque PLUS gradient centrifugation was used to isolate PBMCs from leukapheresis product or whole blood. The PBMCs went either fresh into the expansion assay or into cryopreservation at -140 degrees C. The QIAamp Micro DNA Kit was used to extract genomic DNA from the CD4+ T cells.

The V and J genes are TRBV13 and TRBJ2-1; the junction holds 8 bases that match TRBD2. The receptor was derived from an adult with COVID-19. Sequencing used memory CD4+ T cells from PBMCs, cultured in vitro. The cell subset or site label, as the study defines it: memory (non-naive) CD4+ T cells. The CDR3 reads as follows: CASSLGSSGGGEQFF. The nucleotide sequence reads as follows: TGTGCCAGCAGCTTAGGATCCAGCGGGGGAGGGGAGCAGTTCTTC.